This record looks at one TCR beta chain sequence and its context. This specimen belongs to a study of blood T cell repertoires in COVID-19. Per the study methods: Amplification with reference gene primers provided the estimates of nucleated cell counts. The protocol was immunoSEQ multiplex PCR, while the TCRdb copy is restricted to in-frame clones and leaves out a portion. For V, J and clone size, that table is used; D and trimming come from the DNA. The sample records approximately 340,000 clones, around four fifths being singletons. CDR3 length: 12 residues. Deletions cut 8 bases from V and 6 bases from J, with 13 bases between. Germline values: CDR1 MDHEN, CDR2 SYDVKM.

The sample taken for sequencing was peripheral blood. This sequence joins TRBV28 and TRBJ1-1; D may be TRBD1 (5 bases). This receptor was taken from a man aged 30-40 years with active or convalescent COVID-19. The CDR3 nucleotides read TGTGCCAGCCGGCTCGGGGGTTCTGAAGCTTTCTTT. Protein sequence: CASRLGGSEAFF.